This T cell receptor beta chain was sequenced for a study of blood T cell repertoires in COVID-19. Looking at the study overall: Spain, Italy and the United States supplied samples that represented acute and convalescent COVID-19.

TCRdb's copy holds only in-frame clones and misses some; the assay was immunoSEQ multiplex PCR. The sample holds around 83,000 clones, under 90% seen once. Input material: peripheral blood. This sequence originates from a woman in her seventies with acute or convalescent COVID-19.

This chain's CDR3 is CASSQESGGNYGYTF. The CDR3 DNA is TGCGCCAGCAGCCAAGAGTCAGGGGGGAACTATGGCTACACCTTC. This chain connects TRBV4-1 to TRBJ1-2; TRBD1 aligns across 7 bases. With 0 bases clipped from V and 2 bases from J, the junction kept 3 bases outside the gene matches. This CDR3 is built from 15 residues. Germline loops: CDR1 MGHRA, CDR2 YSYEKL.